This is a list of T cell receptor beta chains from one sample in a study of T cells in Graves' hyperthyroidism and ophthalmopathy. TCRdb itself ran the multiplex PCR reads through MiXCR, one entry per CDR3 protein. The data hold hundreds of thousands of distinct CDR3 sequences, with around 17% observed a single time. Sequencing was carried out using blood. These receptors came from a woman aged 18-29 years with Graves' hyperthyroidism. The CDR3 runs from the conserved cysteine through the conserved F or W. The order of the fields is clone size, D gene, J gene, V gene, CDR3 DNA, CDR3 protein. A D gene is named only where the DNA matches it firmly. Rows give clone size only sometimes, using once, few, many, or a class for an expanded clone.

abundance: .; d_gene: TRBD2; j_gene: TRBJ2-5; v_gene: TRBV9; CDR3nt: TGTGCCAGCAGCGTAGCCAGCGGGGGGCAAGAGACCCAGTACTTC; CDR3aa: CASSVASGGQETQYF
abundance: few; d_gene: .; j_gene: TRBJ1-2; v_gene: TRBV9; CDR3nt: TGTGCCAGCAGCGAGCCGAACCAAGGGGTCGGCTACACCTTC; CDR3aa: CASSEPNQGVGYTF
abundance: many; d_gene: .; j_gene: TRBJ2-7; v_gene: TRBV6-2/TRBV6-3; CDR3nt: TGTGCCAGCACCTACGACAGGAGCTCCTACGAGCAGTACTTC; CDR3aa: CASTYDRSSYEQYF
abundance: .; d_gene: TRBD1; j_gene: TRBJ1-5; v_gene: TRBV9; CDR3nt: TGTGCCAGCAGCTCTAGGGACAGCCCCCAATGGCCCCAGCATTTT; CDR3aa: CASSSRDSPQWPQHF
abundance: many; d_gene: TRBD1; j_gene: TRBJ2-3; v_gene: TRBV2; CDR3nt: TGTGCCAACGCGAGGGACAGGGGGACAGATACGCAGTATTTT; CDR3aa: CANARDRGTDTQYF
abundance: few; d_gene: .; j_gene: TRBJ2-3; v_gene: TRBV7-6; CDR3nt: TGTGCCAGCACACCCGGGGCGTGGGCAGATACGCAGTATTTT; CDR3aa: CASTPGAWADTQYF
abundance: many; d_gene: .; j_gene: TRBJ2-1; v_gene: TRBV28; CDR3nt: TGTGCCAGCCACCCCCTCGGCCGCGCGTCTTACAATGAGCAGTTCTTC; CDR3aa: CASHPLGRASYNEQFF
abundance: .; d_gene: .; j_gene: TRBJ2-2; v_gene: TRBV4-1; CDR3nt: TGCGCCAGCAGCCAAGAAGGATTGGACACCGGGGAGCTGTTTTTT; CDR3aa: CASSQEGLDTGELFF
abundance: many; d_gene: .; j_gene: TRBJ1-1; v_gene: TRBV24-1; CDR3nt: TGTGCCACCAGTGATTCTCGGCCTACAGGGAACACTGAAGCTTTCTTT; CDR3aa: CATSDSRPTGNTEAFF
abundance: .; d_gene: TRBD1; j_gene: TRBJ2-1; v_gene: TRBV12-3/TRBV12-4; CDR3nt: TGTGCCAGCAGTTTAGACAGGGGAGCCTACAATGAGCAGTTCTTC; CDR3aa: CASSLDRGAYNEQFF
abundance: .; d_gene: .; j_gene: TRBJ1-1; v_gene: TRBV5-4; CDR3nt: TGTGCCACGCAAATCACCGGGGACACTGAAGCTTTCTTT; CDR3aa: CATQITGDTEAFF
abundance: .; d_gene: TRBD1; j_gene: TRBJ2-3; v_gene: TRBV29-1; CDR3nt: TGCAGCGTTGAAGAGTGGACAGGGGGCACTGGCACAGATACGCAGTATTTT; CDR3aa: CSVEEWTGGTGTDTQYF
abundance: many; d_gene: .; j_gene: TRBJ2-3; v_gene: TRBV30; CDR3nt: TGTGCCGCACTACACAGCACAGATACGCAGTATTTT; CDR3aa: CAALHSTDTQYF
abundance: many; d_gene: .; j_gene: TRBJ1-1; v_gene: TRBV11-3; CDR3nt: TGTGCCAGCAGCATACGACAATCCTCGAACACTGAAGCTTTCTTT; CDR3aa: CASSIRQSSNTEAFF
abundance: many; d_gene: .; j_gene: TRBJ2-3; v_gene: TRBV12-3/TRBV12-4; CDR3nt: TGTGCCAGCAGTTTAGATTACGCTGCTACTTGGCGGGGCCAATATAGGGATACGCAGTATTTT; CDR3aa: CASSLDYAATWRGQYRDTQYF
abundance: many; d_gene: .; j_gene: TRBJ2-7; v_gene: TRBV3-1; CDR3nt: TGTGCCAGCAGCCAAGAGAGCAGGATATCCTACGAGCAGTACTTC; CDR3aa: CASSQESRISYEQYF